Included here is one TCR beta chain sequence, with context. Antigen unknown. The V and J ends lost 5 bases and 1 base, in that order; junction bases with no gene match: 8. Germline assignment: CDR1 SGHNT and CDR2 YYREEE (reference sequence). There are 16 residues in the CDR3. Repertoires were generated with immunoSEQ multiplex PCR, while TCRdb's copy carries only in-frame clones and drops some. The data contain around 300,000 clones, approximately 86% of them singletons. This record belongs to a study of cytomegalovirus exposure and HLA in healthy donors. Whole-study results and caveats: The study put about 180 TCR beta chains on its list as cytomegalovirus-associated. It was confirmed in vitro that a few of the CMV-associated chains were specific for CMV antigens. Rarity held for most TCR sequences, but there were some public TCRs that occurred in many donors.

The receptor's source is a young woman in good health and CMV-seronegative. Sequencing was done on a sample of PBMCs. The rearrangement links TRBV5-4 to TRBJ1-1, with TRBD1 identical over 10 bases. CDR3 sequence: CASRAGTGAGNTEAFF. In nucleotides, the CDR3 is TGTGCCAGCAGGGCCGGGACAGGGGCGGGGAACACTGAAGCTTTCTTT.